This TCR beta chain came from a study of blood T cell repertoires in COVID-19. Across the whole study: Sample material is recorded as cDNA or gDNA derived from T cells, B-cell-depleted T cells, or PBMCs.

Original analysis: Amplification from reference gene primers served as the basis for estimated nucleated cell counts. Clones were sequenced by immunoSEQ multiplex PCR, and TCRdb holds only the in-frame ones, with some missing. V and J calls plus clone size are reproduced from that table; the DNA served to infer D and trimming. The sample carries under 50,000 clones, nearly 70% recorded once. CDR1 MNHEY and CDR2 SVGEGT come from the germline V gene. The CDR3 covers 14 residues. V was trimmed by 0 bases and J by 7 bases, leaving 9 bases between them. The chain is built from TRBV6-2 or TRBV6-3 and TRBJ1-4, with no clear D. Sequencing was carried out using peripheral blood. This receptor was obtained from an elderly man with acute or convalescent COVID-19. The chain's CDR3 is CASSYSTYGEKLFF. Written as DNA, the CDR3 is TGTGCCAGCAGTTACTCGACTTATGGTGAAAAACTGTTTTTT.